Listed below are T cell receptor beta chains from one sample, sequenced in a study of shared clonotypes between healthy human individuals. The table came from immunoSEQ multiplex PCR; TCRdb's copy has only in-frame clones and leaves some out. The repertoire includes about 2.4 million clones, just over 90% of them detected once, and about 0.13% sits in the top ten. Material for sequencing was naive CD4+ T cells sorted from blood. The receptors here all came from a man between 18 and 29 years old in good health. Both conserved end residues are part of each CDR3. The D gene is left open where the match is weak. For some rows the clone size is stated as once, few or many, or as a class when expanded; others skip it.

cdr3_aa: CASSYPVGGSDEQFF
cdr3_nt: TGTGCCAGCAGCTACCCAGTGGGTGGTTCCGATGAGCAGTTCTTC
clone_size: NA
v_call: TRBV7-6
j_call: TRBJ2-1
d_call: NA

cdr3_aa: CASSLGRDRGEKLFF
cdr3_nt: TGTGCCAGCAGCTTAGGGCGGGACAGGGGTGAAAAACTGTTTTTT
clone_size: once
v_call: TRBV7-8
j_call: TRBJ1-4
d_call: TRBD1

cdr3_aa: CAWSGLDMNTGELFF
cdr3_nt: TGTGCCTGGAGTGGACTCGACATGAACACCGGGGAGCTGTTTTTT
clone_size: NA
v_call: TRBV30
j_call: TRBJ2-2
d_call: NA

cdr3_aa: CASSLDSRGQRGETQYF
cdr3_nt: TGTGCCAGCAGCTTAGACTCGAGGGGGCAACGTGGGGAGACCCAGTACTTC
clone_size: NA
v_call: TRBV11-2
j_call: TRBJ2-5
d_call: TRBD1

cdr3_aa: CAWTPNNEKLFF
cdr3_nt: TGTGCCTGGACACCAAACAATGAAAAACTGTTTTTT
clone_size: NA
v_call: TRBV30
j_call: TRBJ1-4
d_call: NA

cdr3_aa: CAISDQGPRTDEQYF
cdr3_nt: TGTGCCATCAGTGATCAGGGGCCAAGGACGGACGAGCAGTACTTC
clone_size: NA
v_call: TRBV10-3
j_call: TRBJ2-7
d_call: NA

cdr3_aa: CASSLAGTGGNEQYF
cdr3_nt: TGTGCCAGCAGCTTAGCGGGGACAGGGGGCAACGAGCAGTACTTC
clone_size: NA
v_call: TRBV7-9
j_call: TRBJ2-7
d_call: TRBD1

cdr3_aa: CASSLRDRANGGFGNQPQHF
cdr3_nt: TGTGCCAGCAGTTTAAGGGATAGGGCCAACGGAGGGTTCGGCAATCAGCCCCAGCATTTT
clone_size: NA
v_call: TRBV28
j_call: TRBJ1-5
d_call: NA

cdr3_aa: CASSRNQGAEAFF
cdr3_nt: TGTGCCAGCAGTCGTAACCAGGGGGCTGAAGCTTTCTTT
clone_size: NA
v_call: TRBV6-5
j_call: TRBJ1-1
d_call: TRBD1

cdr3_aa: CASSLGQGKTGELFF
cdr3_nt: TGCGCCAGCAGCTTGGGACAGGGGAAAACCGGGGAGCTGTTTTTT
clone_size: once
v_call: TRBV5-1
j_call: TRBJ2-2
d_call: TRBD1

cdr3_aa: CASSLAGAVSSYEQYF
cdr3_nt: TGTGCCAGCAGCTTGGCTGGGGCGGTATCCTCCTACGAGCAGTACTTC
clone_size: NA
v_call: TRBV5-4
j_call: TRBJ2-7
d_call: NA

cdr3_aa: CASSPRQERTNEKLFF
cdr3_nt: TGTGCCAGCTCACCACGACAGGAACGAACTAATGAAAAACTGTTTTTT
clone_size: NA
v_call: TRBV18
j_call: TRBJ1-4
d_call: NA

cdr3_aa: CASRPDSPTEAFF
cdr3_nt: TGTGCCAGCAGACCTGACAGCCCCACTGAAGCTTTCTTT
clone_size: NA
v_call: TRBV6-6
j_call: TRBJ1-1
d_call: NA

cdr3_aa: CASSQGLAGDTQYF
cdr3_nt: TGTGCCAGCAGCCAGGGACTAGCAGGCGATACGCAGTATTTT
clone_size: NA
v_call: TRBV5-6
j_call: TRBJ2-3
d_call: TRBD2

cdr3_aa: CASSPFGPGSQANEKLFF
cdr3_nt: TGCGCCAGCAGCCCATTTGGGCCAGGATCTCAAGCTAATGAAAAACTGTTTTTT
clone_size: NA
v_call: TRBV5-1
j_call: TRBJ1-4
d_call: NA

cdr3_aa: CASSRQGHTDTQYF
cdr3_nt: TGTGCCAGCTCAAGACAGGGGCACACAGATACGCAGTATTTT
clone_size: NA
v_call: TRBV18
j_call: TRBJ2-3
d_call: TRBD1

cdr3_aa: CSVGQGSHGELFF
cdr3_nt: TGCAGCGTTGGACAGGGAAGCCACGGGGAGCTGTTTTTT
clone_size: NA
v_call: TRBV29-1
j_call: TRBJ2-2
d_call: TRBD1

cdr3_aa: CASSSFLAGGNTDTQYF
cdr3_nt: TGCGCCAGCAGCTCCTTTTTGGCGGGGGGGAACACAGATACGCAGTATTTT
clone_size: NA
v_call: TRBV5-1
j_call: TRBJ2-3
d_call: TRBD2

cdr3_aa: CASTRGEVVTQYF
cdr3_nt: TGTGCCAGTACCCGGGGAGAGGTTGTGACCCAGTACTTC
clone_size: NA
v_call: TRBV19
j_call: TRBJ2-5
d_call: NA

cdr3_aa: CASSSGSGRIAPSTDTQYF
cdr3_nt: TGTGCCAGCAGCAGTGGTAGCGGGAGGATAGCCCCTAGCACAGATACGCAGTATTTT
clone_size: NA
v_call: TRBV7-9
j_call: TRBJ2-3
d_call: TRBD2

cdr3_aa: CSVLEAQETQYF
cdr3_nt: TGCAGCGTTTTAGAGGCCCAAGAGACCCAGTACTTC
clone_size: NA
v_call: TRBV29-1
j_call: TRBJ2-5
d_call: NA

cdr3_aa: CAWDGDRPGANVLTF
cdr3_nt: TGTGCCTGGGACGGGGACAGGCCTGGGGCCAACGTCCTGACTTTC
clone_size: NA
v_call: TRBV30
j_call: TRBJ2-6
d_call: TRBD1

cdr3_aa: CASSLVGGSETQYF
cdr3_nt: TGCGCCAGCAGCTTGGTTGGGGGCTCAGAGACCCAGTACTTC
clone_size: NA
v_call: TRBV5-1
j_call: TRBJ2-5
d_call: NA

cdr3_aa: CASSEVGGTDTQYF
cdr3_nt: TGTGCCAGCAGTGAAGTCGGGGGGACAGATACGCAGTATTTT
clone_size: NA
v_call: TRBV6-1
j_call: TRBJ2-3
d_call: TRBD2

cdr3_aa: CASSFPGTDYNEKLFF
cdr3_nt: TGTGCCAGCAGTTTCCCCGGGACGGATTATAATGAAAAACTGTTTTTT
clone_size: NA
v_call: TRBV28
j_call: TRBJ1-4
d_call: NA

cdr3_aa: CASSPPGQNGYTF
cdr3_nt: TGTGCCAGCTCACCACCGGGACAGAACGGCTACACCTTC
clone_size: NA
v_call: TRBV18
j_call: TRBJ1-2
d_call: TRBD1

cdr3_aa: CASSSLEGGGYTF
cdr3_nt: TGTGCCAGCAGCTCATTGGAGGGGGGAGGCTACACCTTC
clone_size: NA
v_call: TRBV5-6
j_call: TRBJ1-2
d_call: NA

cdr3_aa: CASMLTEYNSPLHF
cdr3_nt: TGTGCCAGCATGCTGACTGAGTATAATTCACCCCTCCACTTT
clone_size: once
v_call: TRBV27
j_call: TRBJ1-6
d_call: NA